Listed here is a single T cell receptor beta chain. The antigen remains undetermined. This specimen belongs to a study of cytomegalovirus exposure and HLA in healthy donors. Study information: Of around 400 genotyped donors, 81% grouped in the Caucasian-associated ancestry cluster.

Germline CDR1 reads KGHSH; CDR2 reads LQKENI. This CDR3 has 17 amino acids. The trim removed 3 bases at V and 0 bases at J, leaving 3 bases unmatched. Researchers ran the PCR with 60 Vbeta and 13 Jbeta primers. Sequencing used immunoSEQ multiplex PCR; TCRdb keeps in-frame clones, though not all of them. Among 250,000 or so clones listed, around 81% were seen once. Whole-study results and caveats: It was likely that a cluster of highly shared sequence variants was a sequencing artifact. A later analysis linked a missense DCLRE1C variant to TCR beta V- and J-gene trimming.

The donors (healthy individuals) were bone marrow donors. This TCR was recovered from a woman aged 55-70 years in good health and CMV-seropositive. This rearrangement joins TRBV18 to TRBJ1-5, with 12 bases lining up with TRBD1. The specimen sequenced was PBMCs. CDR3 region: CASSPGQGASSNQPQHF. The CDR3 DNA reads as TGTGCCAGCTCACCGGGACAGGGGGCGTCTAGCAATCAGCCCCAGCATTTT.